This TCR beta chain emerged from a study of blood T cell repertoires in COVID-19 (dated by TCRdb to about 2020). Turning to the overall study: The collaborator samples originated in the United States, Italy and Spain and spanned the acute and convalescent phases of COVID-19. The material from the prospective study consisted of cDNA or gDNA derived from T cells, B-cell-depleted T cells, or PBMCs. Deeply sampled blood TCRbeta repertoires from subjects exposed to, actively infected with, or recovered from COVID-19 were included in the dataset. The repertoires were made available in a free public database intended to serve as a resource for research on the immune response to SARS-CoV-2. The samples were drawn from the first 160 participants of the ongoing ImmuneRACE study and from 1,254 subjects provided by 6 global collaborators. The sample metadata nearly always contained a de-identified subject ID, COVID-19 status, age in years and sex. Where HLA class I and class II types were available, the types were taken from metadata supplied by the sample provider, not from assay-based typing.

The germline V gene gives CDR1 as MNHEY and CDR2 as SVGAGI. At the junction V is shortened by 6 bases and J by 3 bases; bases outside the gene matches: 6. Spanning cysteine to phenylalanine, the CDR3 consists of 15 amino acids. Of the read, only the CDR3 DNA is kept; its 45 bases are in frame from base 1. What the work shows at the level of the full study, not this receptor alone: Clinical and demographic metadata were provided uncurated, with the amount varying by source and participant.

TCRbeta CDR3 regions were amplified from genomic DNA by means of the immunoSEQ Assay, a bias-controlled multiplex PCR. The paper's processing steps were these. Within the assay, amplification of reference gene primers was used to estimate how many nucleated cells each sample contained. To quantify the absolute abundance of each unique TCRbeta CDR3 rearrangement, sequence reads were collapsed and filtered. For each sample, productive Simpson clonality was calculated as the square root of Simpson's diversity index over productive rearrangements. In its TCRdb copy, this immuneACCESS table keeps in-frame sequences only and misses some clones. Where compared with another copy, unresolved V genes explain less than half of these, and the others have no known cause. V and J calls and clone size follow that table, whereas D and trimming were derived from the DNA. The sample table records around 270,000 clones; 80% to 90% of these occur just once. The top ten clones comprise around 4.4% of the sample.

Collaborating institutions collected whole blood in K2EDTA tubes following their own protocols. For TCRbeta analysis, collaborators shipped samples in one of three forms: frozen whole blood, isolated PBMCs, or DNA extracted from either of those sample types. A remark on this clone: It has no known antigen specificity. There are no base qualities to consult, and no much larger clone falls within one base.

Sequenced input: peripheral blood. The V gene is TRBV6-5 and the J gene is TRBJ2-3, with 10 junctional bases fitting TRBD1. The sequence was collected from a man aged 35 to 55 with acute or convalescent COVID-19. The sequenced DNA: TGTGCCAGCAGGACCGACAGGGGGCGTACAGATACGCAGTATTTT. Translated, this gives CASRTDRGRTDTQYF.